This T cell receptor beta chain is from a study of shared clonotypes between healthy human individuals. Study results and caveats: Shared across several donors were roughly 5.3% of the naive CD4 clonotypes. Sampling covered nothing but blood. Tissue TCR repertoires likely differ from those found in blood.

Note on this clone: Its cognate antigen is unknown.

The CDR3 is 13 residues long. The V and J ends lost 0 bases and 3 bases respectively, with 6 bases between them. Germline V CDR1 and CDR2: SEHNR, FQNEAQ (reference sequence). Clones were read by immunoSEQ multiplex PCR, and TCRdb kept only the in-frame ones, dropping some. The table lists about 2.4 million clones, roughly 92% of them singletons, with roughly 0.14% in the top ten. This sequence joins TRBV7-9 and TRBJ2-7; no clear D gene. Sequences were obtained from naive CD4+ T cells sorted from blood. Subset described: CD45RA+ positively selected. The TCR comes from a man aged 18 to 30 in good health. CDR3 region: CASSLAEFYEQYF. For the CDR3, the DNA is TGTGCCAGCAGCTTAGCGGAATTCTACGAGCAGTACTTC.